These 12 T cell receptor beta chains were sequenced from one sample in a study of OX40 agonist ivuxolimab in advanced cancers. The method was immunoSEQ multiplex PCR; TCRdb's version includes in-frame clones alone and lacks a portion of them. Of roughly 21,000 clones listed, around 87% are singletons. This specimen consisted of CD4+ or CD8+ T cells sorted from blood, obtained in a trial of the OX40 agonist ivuxolimab. These receptors came from an adult with an advanced solid tumor such as melanoma, head and neck, liver or kidney cancer.

The chain has TRBV7-2 and TRBJ1-1; D not certain. The CDR3 extends over 14 amino acids. V was shortened by 2 bases and J by 2 bases, with 9 bases between the two germline ends. Germline V CDR1 and CDR2: SGHTA, FQGNSA. The CDR3 protein is CASSLTSRNTEAFF. Here the CDR3 DNA reads TGTGCCAGCAGCTTAACGTCGCGAAACACTGAAGCTTTCTTT.

V and J are TRBV5-6 and TRBJ1-4; no clear D gene. CDR1 and CDR2 from the germline V gene are SGHDT and YYEEEE. CDR3 size: 15 residues. Trimming took 3 bases from V and 0 from J, leaving 9 bases between them. The CDR3 sequence is CASSSVQTTNEKLFF. The CDR3 DNA reads as TGTGCCAGCAGCTCCGTCCAGACAACTAATGAAAAACTGTTTTTT.

The CDR3 nucleotides read TGTGCCAGCAGCGTAGGGGTAGGGTGGAAGACCCAGTACTTC. Protein sequence: CASSVGVGWKTQYF. This chain connects TRBV9 to TRBJ2-5; no clear D gene. Germline lookup yields CDR1 SGDLS and CDR2 YYNGEE. V gave up 0 bases and J gave up 6 bases, with 12 bases separating them. The CDR3 loop spans 14 amino acids.

The V and J genes are TRBV30 and TRBJ1-2; D remains ambiguous. Germline CDR1 and CDR2: GTSNPN and SVGIG (reference sequence). Trimming took 0 bases from V and 4 from J, leaving 9 bases between them. The CDR3 spans 13 residues. As DNA, the CDR3 is TGTGCCTGGAGTGTACAGCAAACCTATGGCTACACCTTC. Translating gives CAWSVQQTYGYTF. Together with reference TRBV30 and TRBJ1-2, the CDR3 gives the full variable domain: SQTIHQWPATLVQPVGSPLSLECTVEGTSNPNLYWYRQAAGRGLQLLFYSVGIGQISSEVPQNLSASRPQDRQFILSSKKLLLSDSGFYLCAWSVQQTYGYTFGSGTRLTVV.

The chain joins TRBV4-1 to TRBJ2-7, with TRBD1 matching 9 bases. The germline V gene has CDR1 MGHRA and CDR2 YSYEKL. This CDR3 spans 15 amino acids. Losses at the gene ends were 1 base for V and 5 bases for J; bases not matched to a gene: 6. CDR3 sequence reads: CASSQGGTGNDEQYF. The CDR3 nucleotides are TGCGCCAGCAGCCAAGGGGGGACAGGGAACGACGAGCAGTACTTC.

The chain uses TRBV27 and TRBJ1-2; 8 bases align to TRBD1. Trimming removed 5 bases from V and 14 bases from J; junction bases left unmatched: 16. The CDR3 loop spans 14 amino acids. Germline V gene sequence: CDR1 MNHEY, CDR2 SMNVEV (reference sequence). The CDR3 region has the DNA TGTGCCAGCAGTGACTTACTTGGGGGACAGGAAAAAACCTTC. Encoded protein: CASSDLLGGQEKTF.

The CDR3 DNA reads as TGTGCCAGCAGCTTAGGGACAGGGTTTGATAGCAATCAGCCCCAGCATTTT. This gives the protein CASSLGTGFDSNQPQHF. The gene calls are TRBV7-6 and TRBJ1-5, with TRBD1 matching 8 bases. Per germline, CDR1 SGHVS and CDR2 FNYEAQ. The CDR3 is made up of 17 amino acids. The ends lost 1 base at V and 0 bases at J; junction bases unmatched: 5.

The rearrangement joins TRBV4-3 to TRBJ2-2, with 12 bases lining up with TRBD2. This CDR3 is built from 17 residues. In germline, CDR1 is LGHNA, CDR2 YSLEER. Trimming at V came to 1 base and at J to 2 bases, leaving 2 bases not matched to a gene. For the CDR3, the DNA is TGCGCCAGCAGCCAAGGACTAGCGGGGGTTAACACCGGGGAGCTGTTTTTT. Protein sequence: CASSQGLAGVNTGELFF.

The V and J genes are TRBV20-1 and TRBJ1-2, with D perhaps TRBD1 (5 bases). CDR1 is DFQATT, CDR2 SNEGSKA, per germline (reference sequence). V dropped 6 bases and J dropped 4 bases, with 9 bases sitting between them. The CDR3 loop spans 11 amino acids. For the CDR3, the DNA is TGCAGTGCCGCAGGGTCCTATGGCTACACCTTC. This gives the protein CSAAGSYGYTF.

The chain recombines TRBV27 with TRBJ2-7, with TRBD2 as a possible D gene (6 bases). Germline V gene data show CDR1 as MNHEY and CDR2 as SMNVEV (reference sequence). The CDR3 has 16 residues. Trimming took 5 bases from V and 1 from J, leaving 18 bases between them. The CDR3 sequence is CASSPNRDFLSYEQYF. CDR3 nucleotides: TGTGCCAGCAGTCCGAACCGGGACTTTTTATCCTACGAGCAGTACTTC.

The rearrangement joins TRBV7-9 to TRBJ2-5; D gene ambiguous. The CDR3 has 14 residues. V lost 3 bases and J lost 2, with 10 bases in between. The V gene's germline CDR1 is SEHNR and CDR2 FQNEAQ (reference sequence). The CDR3 nucleotides read TGTGCCAGCAGCTTTATCGACATTCAAGAGACCCAGTACTTC. Translated, it gives CASSFIDIQETQYF.

The V call is TRBV28, the J call TRBJ2-6; D perhaps matches TRBD1 (6 bases). From germline, CDR1 is MDHEN and CDR2 SYDVKM. The CDR3 totals 13 residues. V was pared by 5 bases and J by 13 bases, with 15 bases between. The CDR3 loop reads CASSVDSAAVLTF. The CDR3 DNA reads TGTGCCAGCAGTGTGGACAGTGCTGCTGTCCTGACTTTC.